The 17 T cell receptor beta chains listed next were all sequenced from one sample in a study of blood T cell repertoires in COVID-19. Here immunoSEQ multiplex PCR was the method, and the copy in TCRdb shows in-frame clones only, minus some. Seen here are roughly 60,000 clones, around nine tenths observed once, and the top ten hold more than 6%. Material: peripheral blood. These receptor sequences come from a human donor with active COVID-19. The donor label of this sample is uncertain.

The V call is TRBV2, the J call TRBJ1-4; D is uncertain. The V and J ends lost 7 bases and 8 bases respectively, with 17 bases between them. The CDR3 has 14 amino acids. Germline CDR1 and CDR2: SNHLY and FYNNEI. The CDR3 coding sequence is TGTGCCAGCAAAACTACCCCGATGTCCGAAAAACTGTTTTTT. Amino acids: CASKTTPMSEKLFF.

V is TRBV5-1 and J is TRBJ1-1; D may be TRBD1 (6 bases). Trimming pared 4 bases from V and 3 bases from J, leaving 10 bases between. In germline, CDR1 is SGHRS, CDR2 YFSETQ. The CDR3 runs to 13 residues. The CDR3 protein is CASSPSGDTEAFF. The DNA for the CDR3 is TGCGCCAGCAGCCCGTCAGGGGACACTGAAGCTTTCTTT.

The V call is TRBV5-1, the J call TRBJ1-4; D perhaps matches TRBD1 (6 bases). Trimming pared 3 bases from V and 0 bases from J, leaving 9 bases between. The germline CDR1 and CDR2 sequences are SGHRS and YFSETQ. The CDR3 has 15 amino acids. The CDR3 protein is CASSSQGSTNEKLFF. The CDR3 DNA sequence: TGCGCCAGCAGCTCCCAGGGGTCAACTAATGAAAAACTGTTTTTT.

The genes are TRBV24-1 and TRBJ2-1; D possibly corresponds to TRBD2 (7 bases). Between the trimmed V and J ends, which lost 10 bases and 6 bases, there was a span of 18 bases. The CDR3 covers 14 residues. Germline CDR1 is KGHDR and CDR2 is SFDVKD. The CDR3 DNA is TGTGCCACAGGGGGGGGTCTGGGCCGCAATGAGCAGTTCTTC. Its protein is CATGGGLGRNEQFF.

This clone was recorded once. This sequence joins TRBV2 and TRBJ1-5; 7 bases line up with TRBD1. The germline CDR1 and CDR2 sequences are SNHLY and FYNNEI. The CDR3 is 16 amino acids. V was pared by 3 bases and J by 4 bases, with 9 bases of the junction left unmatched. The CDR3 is CASSDEGAGMNQPQHF. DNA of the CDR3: TGTGCCAGCAGTGATGAGGGGGCAGGTATGAATCAGCCCCAGCATTTT.

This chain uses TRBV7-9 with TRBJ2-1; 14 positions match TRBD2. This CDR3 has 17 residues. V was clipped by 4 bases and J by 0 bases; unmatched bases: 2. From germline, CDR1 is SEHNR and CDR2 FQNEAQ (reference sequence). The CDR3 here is CASSSGTSGGSYNEQFF. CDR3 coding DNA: TGTGCCAGCAGCTCCGGGACTAGCGGGGGCTCCTACAATGAGCAGTTCTTC. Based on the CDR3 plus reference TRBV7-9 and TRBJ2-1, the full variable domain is DTGVSQNPRHKITKRGQNVTFRCDPISEHNRLYWYRQTLGQGPEFLTYFQNEAQLEKSRLLSDRFSAERPKGSFSTLEIQRTEQGDSAMYLCASSSGTSGGSYNEQFFGPGTRLTVL.

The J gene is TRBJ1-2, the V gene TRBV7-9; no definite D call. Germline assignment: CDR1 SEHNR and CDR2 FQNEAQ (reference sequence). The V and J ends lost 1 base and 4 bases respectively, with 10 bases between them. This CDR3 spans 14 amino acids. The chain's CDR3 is CASSLVVSAYGYTF. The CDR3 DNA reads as TGTGCCAGCAGCTTAGTGGTCAGTGCCTATGGCTACACCTTC.

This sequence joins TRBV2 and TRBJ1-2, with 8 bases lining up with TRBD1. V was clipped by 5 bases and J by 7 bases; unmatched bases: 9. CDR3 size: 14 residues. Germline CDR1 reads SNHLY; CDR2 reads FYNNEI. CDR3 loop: CASSPDRAGGGYTF. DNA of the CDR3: TGTGCCAGCAGTCCGGACAGGGCGGGCGGTGGCTACACCTTC.

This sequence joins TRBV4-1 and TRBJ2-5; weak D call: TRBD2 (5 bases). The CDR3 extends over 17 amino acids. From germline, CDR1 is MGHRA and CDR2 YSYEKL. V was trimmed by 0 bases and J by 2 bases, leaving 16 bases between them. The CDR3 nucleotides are TGCGCCAGCAGCCAAGAGAGGCGGCTAGCAGGACAAGAGACCCAGTACTTC. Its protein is CASSQERRLAGQETQYF.

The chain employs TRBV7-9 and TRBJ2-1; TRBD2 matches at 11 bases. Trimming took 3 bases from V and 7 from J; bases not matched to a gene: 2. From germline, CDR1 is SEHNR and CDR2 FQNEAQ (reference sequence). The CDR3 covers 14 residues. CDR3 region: CASSFSGGANEQFF. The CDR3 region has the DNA TGTGCCAGCAGCTTTAGCGGGGGGGCAAATGAGCAGTTCTTC. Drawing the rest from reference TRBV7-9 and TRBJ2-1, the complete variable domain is DTGVSQNPRHKITKRGQNVTFRCDPISEHNRLYWYRQTLGQGPEFLTYFQNEAQLEKSRLLSDRFSAERPKGSFSTLEIQRTEQGDSAMYLCASSFSGGANEQFFGPGTRLTVL.

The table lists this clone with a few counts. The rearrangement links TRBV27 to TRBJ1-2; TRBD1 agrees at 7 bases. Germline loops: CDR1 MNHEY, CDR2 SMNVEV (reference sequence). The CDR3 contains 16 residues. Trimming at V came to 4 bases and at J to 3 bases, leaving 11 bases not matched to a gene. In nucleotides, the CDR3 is TGTGCCAGCAGTTCCTCCAACCCTCAGGGGGACTATGGCTACACCTTC. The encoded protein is CASSSSNPQGDYGYTF.

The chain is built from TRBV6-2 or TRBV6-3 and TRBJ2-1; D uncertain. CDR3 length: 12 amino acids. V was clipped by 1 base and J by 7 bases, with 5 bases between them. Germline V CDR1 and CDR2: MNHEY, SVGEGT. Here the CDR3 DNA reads TGTGCCAGCAGTTACTATCCGAATGAGCAGTTCTTC. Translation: CASSYYPNEQFF.

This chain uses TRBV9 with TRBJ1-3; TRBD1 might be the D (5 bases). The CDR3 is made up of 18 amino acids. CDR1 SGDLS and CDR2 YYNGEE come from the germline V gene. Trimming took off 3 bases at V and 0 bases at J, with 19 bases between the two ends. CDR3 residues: CASSGGTGGWNSGNTIYF. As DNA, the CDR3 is TGTGCCAGCAGCGGGGGCACGGGGGGTTGGAACTCTGGAAACACCATATATTTT.

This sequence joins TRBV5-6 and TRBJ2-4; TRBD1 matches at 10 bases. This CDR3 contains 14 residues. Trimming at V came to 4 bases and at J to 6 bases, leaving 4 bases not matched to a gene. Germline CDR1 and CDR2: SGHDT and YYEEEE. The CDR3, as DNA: TGTGCCAGCAGCGCCTGGGACAGGGGAAACATTCAGTACTTC. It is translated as CASSAWDRGNIQYF.

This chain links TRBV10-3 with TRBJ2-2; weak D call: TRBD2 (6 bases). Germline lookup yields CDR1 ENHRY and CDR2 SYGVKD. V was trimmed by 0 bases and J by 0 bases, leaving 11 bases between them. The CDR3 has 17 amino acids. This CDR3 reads CAISESKTSPNTGELFF. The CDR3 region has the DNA TGTGCCATCAGTGAGTCGAAAACTAGCCCGAACACCGGGGAGCTGTTTTTT.

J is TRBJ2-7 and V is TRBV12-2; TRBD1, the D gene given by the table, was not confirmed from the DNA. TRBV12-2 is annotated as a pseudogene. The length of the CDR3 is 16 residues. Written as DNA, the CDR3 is TGTGCAAGTCGCTTAGTTCTAGGACAGGGGAGTCGCGAGCAGTACTTC. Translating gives CASRLVLGQGSREQYF.

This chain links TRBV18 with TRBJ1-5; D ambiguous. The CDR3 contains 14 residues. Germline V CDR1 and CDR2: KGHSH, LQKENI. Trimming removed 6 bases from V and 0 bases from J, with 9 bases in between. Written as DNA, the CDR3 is TGTGCCAGCTCGGAGACGGATAGCAATCAGCCCCAGCATTTT. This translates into CASSETDSNQPQHF.